These T cell receptor beta chains were read from a single sample in a study of T cells after yellow fever vaccination. TCRdb called the 5' RACE reads again in MiXCR, with one record for every CDR3 protein. The data show a few hundred thousand distinct CDR3 sequences, around 20% seen once. The sample here was PBMCs, taken before the yellow fever booster vaccination. The receptors stem from a man aged 18 to 30 who received the YFV17D yellow fever vaccine. The CDR3 runs from the conserved cysteine through the conserved F or W.

length,V,J,CDR3
19,TRBV28,TRBJ2-1,CASSLPGLAGGPSYNEQFF
15,TRBV15,TRBJ1-1,CATSSPGRSNTEAFF
12,TRBV5-5,TRBJ2-4,CASSLRENIQYF
16,TRBV7-8,TRBJ2-6,CASSLEQISGANVLTF
13,TRBV7-2,TRBJ1-2,CASSLALERGYTF
18,TRBV5-1,TRBJ1-2,CASSLGTPTGLYNYGYTF
14,TRBV13,TRBJ2-7,CASSLPGPTYEQYF
15,TRBV4-3,TRBJ2-2,CASSQRRGGTGELFF
17,TRBV12-3/TRBV12-4,TRBJ2-3,CASSLVRRRTVTDTQYF
14,TRBV7-3,TRBJ1-1,CASSLTARNTEAFF
16,TRBV15,TRBJ2-1,CATSRDGGLRPGEQFF